Shown below are 15 T cell receptor beta chains from a single sample sequenced in a study of control samples from healthy donors and cancer patients. Clones were sequenced by immunoSEQ multiplex PCR, and TCRdb holds only the in-frame ones, with some missing. This sample carries 60,000 to 95,000 clones, approximately 80% of them seen once, and the ten largest clones take about 14%. Sequencing used blood. Source of these receptors: a man aged 50-59 years in good health.

This sequence joins TRBV7-9 and TRBJ1-1; a weak D match, TRBD1 (5 bases). The CDR3 is made up of 16 amino acids. V shed 5 bases and J shed 4 bases, with 20 bases lying between them. The germline V gene encodes CDR1 SEHNR and CDR2 FQNEAQ (reference sequence). The CDR3: CASSPEGGASGTEAFF. The DNA for the CDR3 is TGTGCCAGCAGCCCTGAGGGCGGGGCTTCCGGCACTGAAGCTTTCTTT.

In its sample, this clone was seen a few times. The V and J genes are TRBV4-3 and TRBJ2-7, with 9 bases that match TRBD2. CDR1 and CDR2 from the germline V gene are LGHNA and YSLEER. Trimming cost V 3 bases and J 1 base; bases outside gene matches: 4. CDR3 size: 15 residues. The CDR3 loop reads CASSQRAGGSYEQYF. The CDR3, as DNA: TGCGCCAGCAGCCAGCGGGCGGGAGGGTCCTACGAGCAGTACTTC.

The chain is built from TRBV7-2 and TRBJ2-7, with D unresolved. CDR3 length: 14 residues. The V gene lost 3 bases and the J gene lost 2 bases, with 11 bases spanning the gap. CDR1 and CDR2 (germline): SGHTA, FQGNSA. The CDR3 DNA sequence: TGTGCCAGCAGCTTGGGTCGAGCCGCCTACGAGCAGTACTTC. Amino acids: CASSLGRAAYEQYF.

J is TRBJ2-1 and V is TRBV14; 12 bases line up with TRBD2. This CDR3 spans 20 amino acids. Germline V CDR1 and CDR2: SGHDN, FVKESK. Trimming took 4 bases from V and 0 from J; bases not matched to a gene: 13. For the CDR3, the DNA is TGTGCCAGCAGCCCACGCGCGGGACTAGCGGGTTGGAGCTCCTACAATGAGCAGTTCTTC. It yields the protein CASSPRAGLAGWSSYNEQFF.

In this sample, this clone turned up once. The chain recombines TRBV7-9 with TRBJ2-6; D not resolved. With 3 bases removed from V and 9 bases from J, the gap between germline ends came to 12 bases. The CDR3 is 14 residues long. Germline V lookup: CDR1 SEHNR, CDR2 FQNEAQ (reference sequence). DNA of the CDR3: TGTGCCAGCAGCTTCTCCGGGCCCGACAACGTCCTGACTTTC. This translates into CASSFSGPDNVLTF.

This chain links TRBV10-3 with TRBJ2-2; possible D gene TRBD1, 7 bases. The CDR3 totals 16 residues. The V gene's germline CDR1 is ENHRY and CDR2 SYGVKD. Trimming removed 0 bases from V and 6 bases from J, with 14 bases in between. The CDR3 nucleotides read TGTGCCATCAGTGAGTCGAGACAGGGAGGCTCCGGGGAGCTGTTTTTT. Translation: CAISESRQGGSGELFF.

The chain joins TRBV7-9 to TRBJ1-3, with D unresolved. The CDR3 totals 14 residues. Trimming took 2 bases from V and 1 from J, leaving 6 bases between them. CDR1 is SEHNR and CDR2 is FQNEAQ in the germline V gene (reference sequence). The CDR3 bases are TGTGCCAGCAGCTTAACTTTATCTGGAAACACCATATATTTT. Residues: CASSLTLSGNTIYF. The full variable domain, in which reference TRBV7-9 and TRBJ1-3 provide the parts outside the CDR3, is DTGVSQNPRHKITKRGQNVTFRCDPISEHNRLYWYRQTLGQGPEFLTYFQNEAQLEKSRLLSDRFSAERPKGSFSTLEIQRTEQGDSAMYLCASSLTLSGNTIYFGEGSWLTVV.

This clone has a handful of counts. The V gene is TRBV11-2, the J gene TRBJ1-4; 7 bases line up with TRBD1. Losses at the gene ends were 5 bases for V and 0 bases for J; bases not matched to a gene: 12. This CDR3 spans 18 amino acids. CDR1 SGHAT and CDR2 FQNNGV come from the germline V gene. CDR3 sequence (DNA): TGTGCCAGCAGCCGCCCGCTACAGGGGCTAGCAACTAATGAAAAACTGTTTTTT. Translating gives CASSRPLQGLATNEKLFF.

The rearrangement links TRBV29-1 to TRBJ1-4; D remains ambiguous. V was cut by 6 bases and J by 8 bases, with 16 bases left in between. CDR1 SQVTM and CDR2 ANQGSEA come from the germline V gene. The CDR3 spans 13 residues. The CDR3 DNA follows: TGCAGCGTCGGGGTCCAGGTGGGGGAAAAACTGTTTTTT. Translating gives CSVGVQVGEKLFF.

The V and J genes are TRBV28 and TRBJ1-4; D gene uncertain. CDR3 length: 17 residues. V was pared by 1 base and J by 8 bases, with 20 bases between. Germline CDR1 MDHEN, CDR2 SYDVKM. The CDR3: CASSLFSPSEWAEKLFF. The DNA of the CDR3 is TGTGCCAGCAGTTTATTTTCCCCATCGGAGTGGGCAGAAAAACTGTTTTTT.

The J gene is TRBJ2-7, the V gene TRBV12-3 or TRBV12-4, with D uncertain. The CDR3 has 13 residues. V lost 5 bases and J 7 bases, leaving 15 bases between the germline ends. The CDR3 reads CASSPPGLREQYF. Written as DNA, the CDR3 is TGTGCCAGCAGTCCCCCCGGCTTGAGGGAGCAGTACTTC.

This chain connects TRBV28 to TRBJ2-3; D unclear. CDR3 length: 14 residues. Looked up from germline, CDR1 is MDHEN and CDR2 is SYDVKM. Trimming removed 3 bases at V and 2 bases at J, with 9 bases between. CDR3: CASSFVSSTDTQYF. The CDR3 DNA sequence: TGTGCCAGCAGTTTTGTCAGTTCCACAGATACGCAGTATTTT.

The chain couples TRBV27 to TRBJ2-7, with 10 nucleotides matching TRBD1. The CDR3 is made up of 14 amino acids. The germline gives CDR1 MNHEY, CDR2 SMNVEV (reference sequence). With V trimmed by 8 bases and J by 3 bases, 7 bases remained unmatched. Written as DNA, the CDR3 is TGTGCCAGCGTATTCCGGGACAGGGGCTACGAGCAGTACTTC. Its protein product is CASVFRDRGYEQYF.

The chain links TRBV7-9 to TRBJ1-1; D is unresolved. The germline V gene has CDR1 SEHNR and CDR2 FQNEAQ (reference sequence). There are 12 residues in the CDR3. V dropped 3 bases and J dropped 3 bases, with 5 bases sitting between them. This chain's CDR3 is CASSFRDTEAFF. Written as DNA, the CDR3 is TGTGCCAGCAGCTTCCGGGACACTGAAGCTTTCTTT.

The J gene is TRBJ2-1, the V gene TRBV13; TRBD1 matches at 11 bases. V shed 1 base, J shed 7 bases, and the junction held 12 bases outside the gene matches. The CDR3 covers 18 residues. Germline assignment: CDR1 PRHDT and CDR2 FYEKMQ (reference sequence). DNA of the CDR3: TGTGCCAGCAGCTTAGCCGAAGGGCTGGGACAGGGGGAAAATGAGCAGTTCTTC. This encodes CASSLAEGLGQGENEQFF.